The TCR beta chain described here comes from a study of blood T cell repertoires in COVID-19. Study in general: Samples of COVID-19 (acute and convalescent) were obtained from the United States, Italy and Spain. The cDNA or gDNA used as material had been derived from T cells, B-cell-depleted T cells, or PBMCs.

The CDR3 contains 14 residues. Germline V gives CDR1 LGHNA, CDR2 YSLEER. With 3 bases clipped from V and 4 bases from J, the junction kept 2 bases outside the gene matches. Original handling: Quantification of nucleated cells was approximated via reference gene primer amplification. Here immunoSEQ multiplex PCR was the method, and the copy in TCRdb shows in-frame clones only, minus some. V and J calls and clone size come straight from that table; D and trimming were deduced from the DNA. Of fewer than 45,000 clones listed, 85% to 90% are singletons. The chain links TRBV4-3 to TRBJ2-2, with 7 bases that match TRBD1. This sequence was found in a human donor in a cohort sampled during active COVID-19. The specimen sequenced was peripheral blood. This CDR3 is CASSHNRGTGELFF. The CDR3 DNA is TGCGCCAGCAGCCACAACAGGGGCACCGGGGAGCTGTTTTTT.